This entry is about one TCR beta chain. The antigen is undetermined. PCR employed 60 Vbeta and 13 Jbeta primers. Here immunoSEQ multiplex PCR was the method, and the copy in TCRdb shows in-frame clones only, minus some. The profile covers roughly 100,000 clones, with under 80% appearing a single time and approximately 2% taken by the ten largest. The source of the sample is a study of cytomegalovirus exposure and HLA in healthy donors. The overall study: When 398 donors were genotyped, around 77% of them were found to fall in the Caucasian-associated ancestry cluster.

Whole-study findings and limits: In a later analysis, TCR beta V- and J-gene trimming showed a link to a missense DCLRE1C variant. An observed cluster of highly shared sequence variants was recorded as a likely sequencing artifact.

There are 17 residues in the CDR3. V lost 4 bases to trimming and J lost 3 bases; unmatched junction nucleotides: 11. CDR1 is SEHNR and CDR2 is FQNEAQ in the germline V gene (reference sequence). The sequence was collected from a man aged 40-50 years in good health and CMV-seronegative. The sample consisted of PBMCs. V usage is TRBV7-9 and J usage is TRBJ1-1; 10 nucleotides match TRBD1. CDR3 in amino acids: CASSSPPGQGIDTEAFF. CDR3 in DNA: TGTGCCAGCAGCTCGCCTCCGGGACAGGGGATAGACACTGAAGCTTTCTTT.